A selection of T cell receptor beta chains follows, all from one sample in a study of cytomegalovirus exposure and HLA in healthy donors. Only in-frame clones appear in the TCRdb table, and some are missing; sequencing was by immunoSEQ multiplex PCR. This sample contains under 95,000 clones. Sequencing input: PBMCs. The receptors here all came from a man between 45 and 60 years old in good health and CMV-seronegative. CDR3s include the opening cysteine and the closing phenylalanine or tryptophan. The D gene is left open where the match is weak.

TRBJ2-7	TRBV18	TRBD2	CASSGRASGGDEQYF	TGTGCCAGCTCCGGTCGGGCTAGCGGGGGCGACGAGCAGTACTTC
TRBJ2-7	TRBV5-8	TRBD2	CASSLAGGHYEQYF	TGTGCCAGCAGCTTAGCGGGGGGGCACTACGAGCAGTACTTC
TRBJ2-5	TRBV28	TRBD2	CASSLPGRGTSGVETQYF	TGTGCCAGCAGTTTGCCCGGGCGTGGGACTAGCGGGGTTGAGACCCAGTACTTC
TRBJ1-2	TRBV27	TRBD1	CASRPGQGVLGYTF	TGTGCCAGCAGGCCGGGACAGGGGGTTCTCGGCTACACCTTC
TRBJ2-4	TRBV28	-	CASSLSLGPKGNIQYF	TGTGCCAGCAGTTTATCACTGGGGCCTAAAGGAAACATTCAGTACTTC
TRBJ1-2	TRBV9	-	CASSVRQGANGYTF	TGTGCCAGCAGCGTACGCCAGGGTGCAAATGGCTACACCTTC
TRBJ2-5	TRBV7-3	-	CASSSGDGETQYF	TGTGCCAGCAGCTCCGGGGATGGAGAGACCCAGTACTTC
TRBJ2-7	TRBV18	-	CASSPARSYEQYF	TGTGCCAGCTCACCGGCCCGATCCTACGAGCAGTACTTC
TRBJ2-1	TRBV9	TRBD1	CASSVVGTGAYNEQFF	TGTGCCAGCAGCGTAGTCGGGACAGGGGCCTACAATGAGCAGTTCTTC
TRBJ1-5	TRBV6-5	-	CASSYWSRERQPQHF	TGTGCCAGCAGTTACTGGAGCAGGGAAAGACAGCCCCAGCATTTT
TRBJ2-7	TRBV5-6	-	CASSPYGVSGEQYF	TGTGCCAGCAGCCCCTACGGGGTCTCGGGCGAGCAGTACTTC
TRBJ1-5	TRBV2	TRBD1	CASSGGQGNQPQHF	TGTGCCAGCAGCGGCGGACAGGGAAATCAGCCCCAGCATTTT
TRBJ2-3	TRBV7-9	TRBD2	CASSSHGGGRTDTQYF	TGTGCCAGCAGCTCCCACGGGGGGGGGCGCACAGATACGCAGTATTTT
TRBJ2-5	TRBV5-6	-	CASTRVQETQYF	TGTGCCAGCACCAGGGTCCAAGAGACCCAGTACTTC
TRBJ1-4	TRBV28	TRBD1	CASSSSGTGGEKLFF	TGTGCCAGCAGTTCATCCGGGACAGGGGGTGAAAAACTGTTTTTT
TRBJ1-1	TRBV5-5	-	CASSFQRGTEAFF	TGTGCCAGCAGCTTTCAGAGGGGGACTGAAGCTTTCTTT
TRBJ1-2	TRBV5-6	-	CASSTGQYGYTF	TGTGCCAGCAGCACCGGACAGTATGGCTACACCTTC
TRBJ2-7	TRBV10-3	TRBD2	CAISESSGGSYEQYF	TGTGCCATCAGTGAGTCAAGCGGGGGTTCCTACGAGCAGTACTTC
TRBJ2-5	TRBV28	TRBD1	CASSLQGAVETQYF	TGTGCCAGCAGTTTGCAGGGGGCGGTGGAGACCCAGTACTTC
TRBJ1-1	TRBV19	-	CASSIVRNTEAFF	TGTGCCAGTAGTATCGTTAGGAACACTGAAGCTTTCTTT
TRBJ1-5	TRBV2	-	CASRTRGAQPQHF	TGTGCCAGCAGGACCCGGGGAGCCCAGCCCCAGCATTTT
TRBJ1-5	TRBV28	-	CASSLSLRQPQHF	TGTGCCAGCAGTTTGAGCCTGAGACAGCCCCAGCATTTT
TRBJ1-2	TRBV6-5	TRBD1	CASSYLGQEYGYTF	TGTGCCAGCAGTTACCTGGGACAGGAGTATGGCTACACCTTC
TRBJ2-5	TRBV7-9	-	CASRTAQETQYF	TGTGCCAGCAGGACAGCCCAAGAGACCCAGTACTTC
TRBJ1-3	TRBV7-8	-	CASSPDRPGGNTIYF	TGTGCCAGCAGCCCAGACAGGCCGGGAGGAAACACCATATATTTT
TRBJ1-1	TRBV28	TRBD1	CASSLRDRGDTEAFF	TGTGCCAGCAGTCTCCGGGACAGGGGCGATACTGAAGCTTTCTTT
TRBJ1-1	TRBV6-6	TRBD1	CASSSTGENTEAFF	TGTGCCAGCAGCTCGACAGGGGAGAACACTGAAGCTTTCTTT
TRBJ2-2	TRBV5-8	-	CASSLLGVTGELFF	TGTGCCAGCAGCTTGTTAGGGGTTACCGGGGAGCTGTTTTTT
TRBJ2-1	TRBV11-2	TRBD2	CASSWTSGGDNEQFF	TGTGCCAGCAGCTGGACTAGCGGGGGAGACAATGAGCAGTTCTTC
TRBJ2-1	TRBV7-3	TRBD2	CASRRGSSYNEQFF	TGTGCCAGCAGGCGGGGGAGCTCCTACAATGAGCAGTTCTTC
TRBJ2-5	TRBV6-5	-	CASSYSGAETQYF	TGTGCCAGCAGTTACTCAGGGGCGGAGACCCAGTACTTC
TRBJ2-2	TRBV29-1	-	CSVDGLSPGELFF	TGCAGCGTTGATGGGCTTTCTCCCGGGGAGCTGTTTTTT
TRBJ2-7	TRBV4-2	-	CASSQDMGNRVAEQYF	TGTGCCAGCAGCCAAGATATGGGGAACAGGGTTGCCGAGCAGTACTTC
TRBJ2-1	TRBV4-1	-	CASSHLGVDEQFF	TGCGCCAGCAGCCATTTGGGAGTTGATGAGCAGTTCTTC
TRBJ2-7	TRBV19	TRBD2	CASSRGLAYSYEQYF	TGTGCCAGTAGTAGGGGACTAGCGTACTCCTACGAGCAGTACTTC
TRBJ1-2	TRBV4-1	-	CASSQDGDYYGYTF	TGCGCCAGCAGCCAAGACGGAGACTACTATGGCTACACCTTC
TRBJ2-7	TRBV6-5	TRBD2	CASMDSGGYEQYF	TGTGCCAGCATGGACAGCGGGGGTTACGAGCAGTACTTC
TRBJ2-3	TRBV9	-	CASSTPGSEGSTSGVDTQYF	TGTGCCAGCAGCACACCCGGCTCGGAGGGATCGACGTCTGGAGTAGATACGCAGTATTTT
TRBJ1-6	TRBV9	-	CASSPRDYNSPLHF	TGTGCCAGCTCCCCTCGGGATTATAATTCACCCCTCCACTTT
TRBJ2-7	TRBV18	TRBD2	CASSPPLAGGTYEQYF	TGTGCCAGCTCACCACCCTTAGCGGGGGGCACCTACGAGCAGTACTTC